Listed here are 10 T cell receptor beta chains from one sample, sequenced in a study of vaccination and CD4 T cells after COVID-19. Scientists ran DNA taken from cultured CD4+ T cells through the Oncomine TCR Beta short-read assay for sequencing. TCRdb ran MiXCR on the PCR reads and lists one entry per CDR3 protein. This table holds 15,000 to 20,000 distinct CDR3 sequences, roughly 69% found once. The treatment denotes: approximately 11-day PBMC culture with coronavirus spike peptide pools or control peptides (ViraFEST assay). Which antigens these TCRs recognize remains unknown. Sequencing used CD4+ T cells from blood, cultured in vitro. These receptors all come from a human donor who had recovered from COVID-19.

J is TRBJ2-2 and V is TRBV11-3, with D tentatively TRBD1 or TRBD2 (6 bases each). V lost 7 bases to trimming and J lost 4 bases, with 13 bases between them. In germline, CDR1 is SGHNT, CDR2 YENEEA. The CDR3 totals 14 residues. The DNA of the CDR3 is TGTGCCAGCACCATAACGGGGGCCACCGGGGAGCTGTTTTTT. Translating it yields CASTITGATGELFF. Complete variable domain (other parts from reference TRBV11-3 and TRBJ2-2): EAGVVQSPRYKIIEKKQPVAFWCNPISGHNTLYWYLQNLGQGPELLIRYENEEAVDDSQLPKDRFSAERLKGVDSTLKIQPAELGDSAVYLCASTITGATGELFFGEGSRLTVL.

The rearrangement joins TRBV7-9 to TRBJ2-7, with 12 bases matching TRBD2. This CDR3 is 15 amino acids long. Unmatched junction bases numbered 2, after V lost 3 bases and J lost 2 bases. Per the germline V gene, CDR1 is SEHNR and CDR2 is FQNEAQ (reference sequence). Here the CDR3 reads CASSLTSGGTYEQYF. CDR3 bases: TGTGCCAGCAGCTTGACTAGCGGGGGAACCTACGAGCAGTACTTC.

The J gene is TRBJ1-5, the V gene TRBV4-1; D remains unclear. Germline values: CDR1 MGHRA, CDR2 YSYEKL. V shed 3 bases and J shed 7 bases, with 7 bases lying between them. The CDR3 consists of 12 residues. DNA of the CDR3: TGCGCCAGCAGCCAGCCTGGGCAGCCCCAGCATTTT. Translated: CASSQPGQPQHF.

The CDR3 DNA reads TGTGCCAGCAGTTCACCGGGACAAACCACCGGGGAGCTGTTTTTT. This gives the protein CASSSPGQTTGELFF. The J gene is TRBJ2-2, the V gene TRBV28, with TRBD1 as a possible D gene (6 bases). The ends were cut back, 4 bases at V and 4 bases at J, with 13 bases in the middle. From germline, CDR1 is MDHEN and CDR2 SYDVKM. The CDR3 loop spans 15 amino acids.

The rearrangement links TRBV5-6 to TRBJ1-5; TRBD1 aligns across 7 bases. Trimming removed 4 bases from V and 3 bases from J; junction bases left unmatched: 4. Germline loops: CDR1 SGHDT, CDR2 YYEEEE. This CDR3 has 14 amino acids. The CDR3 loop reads CASSMGQNNQPQHF. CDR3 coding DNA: TGTGCCAGCAGCATGGGACAGAACAATCAGCCCCAGCATTTT.

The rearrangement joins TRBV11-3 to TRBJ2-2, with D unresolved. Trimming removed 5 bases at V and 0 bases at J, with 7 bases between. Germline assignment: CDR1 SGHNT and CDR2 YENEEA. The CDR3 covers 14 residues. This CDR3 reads CASSQNTNTGELFF. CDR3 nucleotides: TGTGCCAGCAGCCAAAATACGAACACCGGGGAGCTGTTTTTT.

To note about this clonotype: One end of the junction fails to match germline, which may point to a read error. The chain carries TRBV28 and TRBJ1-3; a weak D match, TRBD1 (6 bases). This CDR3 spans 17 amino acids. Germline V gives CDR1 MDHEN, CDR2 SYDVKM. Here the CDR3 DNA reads TGTGTCAGCAGCCGGGGAGGGGGGGTTACCTCTGGAAACACCATATATTTT. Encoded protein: CVSSRGGGVTSGNTIYF. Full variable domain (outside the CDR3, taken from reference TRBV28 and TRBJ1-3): DVKVTQSSRYLVKRTGEKVFLECVQDMDHENMFWYRQDPGLGLRLIYFSYDVKMKEKGDIPEGYSVSREKKERFSLILESASTNQTSMYLCVSSRGGGVTSGNTIYFGEGSWLTVV.

This chain's CDR3 is CASHSRGRVFF. In DNA form, the CDR3 reads TGTGCCAGCCACTCCCGTGGGCGGGTGTTCTTT. The rearrangement joins TRBV6-1 to TRBJ1-1; no clear D. V lost 8 bases and J lost 14, with 18 bases in between. Germline V CDR1 and CDR2: MNHNS, SASEGT. The CDR3 has 11 amino acids.

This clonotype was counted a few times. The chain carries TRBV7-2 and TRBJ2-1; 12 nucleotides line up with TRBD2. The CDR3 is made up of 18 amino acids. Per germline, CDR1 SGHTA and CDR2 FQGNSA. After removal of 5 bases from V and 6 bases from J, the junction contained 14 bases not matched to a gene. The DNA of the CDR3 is TGTGCCAGCAGCCCCCCAAGGACTAGCGGGGCCCCCCCCAATGAGCAGTTCTTC. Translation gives CASSPPRTSGAPPNEQFF. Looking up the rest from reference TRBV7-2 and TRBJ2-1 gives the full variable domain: GAGVSQSPSNKVTEKGKDVELRCDPISGHTALYWYRQSLGQGLEFLIYFQGNSAPDKSGLPSDRFSAERTGGSVSTLTIQRTQQEDSAVYLCASSPPRTSGAPPNEQFFGPGTRLTVL.

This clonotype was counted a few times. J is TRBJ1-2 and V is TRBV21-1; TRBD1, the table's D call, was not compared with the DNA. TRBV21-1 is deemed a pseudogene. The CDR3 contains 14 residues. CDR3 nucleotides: TGTGCCAGCAGCAAACAGGGGGCAAGGTATGGCTACACCTTC. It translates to CASSKQGARYGYTF.